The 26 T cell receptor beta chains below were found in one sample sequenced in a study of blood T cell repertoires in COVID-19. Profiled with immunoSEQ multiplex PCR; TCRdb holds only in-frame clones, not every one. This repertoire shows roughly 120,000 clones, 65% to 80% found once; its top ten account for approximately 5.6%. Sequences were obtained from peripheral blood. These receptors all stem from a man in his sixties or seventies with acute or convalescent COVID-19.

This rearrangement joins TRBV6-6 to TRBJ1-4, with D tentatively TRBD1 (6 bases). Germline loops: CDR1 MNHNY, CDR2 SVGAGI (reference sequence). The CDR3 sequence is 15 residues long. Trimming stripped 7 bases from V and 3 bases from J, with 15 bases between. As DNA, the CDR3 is TGTGCCAGCACCAGTGGGGGCACCGCTAATGAAAAACTGTTTTTT. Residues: CASTSGGTANEKLFF.

The CDR3 DNA reads TGTGCCAGCAGCCGAGGACGGGGGACTAACTATGGCTACACCTTC. This sequence encodes CASSRGRGTNYGYTF. The chain couples TRBV27 to TRBJ1-2; TRBD1 might be the D (5 bases). V was shortened by 6 bases and J by 0 bases, with 14 bases between the two germline ends. Germline V gene lookup returns CDR1 MNHEY and CDR2 SMNVEV (reference sequence). The CDR3 is made up of 15 amino acids.

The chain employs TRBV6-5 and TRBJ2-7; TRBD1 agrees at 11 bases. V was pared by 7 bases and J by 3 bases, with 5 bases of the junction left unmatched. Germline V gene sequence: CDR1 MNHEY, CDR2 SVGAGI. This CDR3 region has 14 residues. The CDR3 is CASKTDRGLYEQYF. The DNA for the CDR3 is TGTGCCAGCAAGACGGACAGGGGGCTCTACGAGCAGTACTTC.

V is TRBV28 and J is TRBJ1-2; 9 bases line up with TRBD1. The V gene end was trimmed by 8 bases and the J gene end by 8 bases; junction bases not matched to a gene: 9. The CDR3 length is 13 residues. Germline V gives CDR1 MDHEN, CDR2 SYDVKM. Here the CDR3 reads CASGLQGAWGYTF. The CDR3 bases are TGTGCCAGCGGCCTACAGGGGGCGTGGGGCTACACCTTC.

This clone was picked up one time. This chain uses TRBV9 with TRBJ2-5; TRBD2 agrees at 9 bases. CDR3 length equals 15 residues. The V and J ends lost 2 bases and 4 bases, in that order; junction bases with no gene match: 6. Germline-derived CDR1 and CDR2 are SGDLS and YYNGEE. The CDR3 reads CASSVGSGSLETQYF. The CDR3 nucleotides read TGTGCCAGCAGCGTTGGTAGCGGGAGTCTAGAGACCCAGTACTTC. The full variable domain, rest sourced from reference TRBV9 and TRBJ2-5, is DSGVTQTPKHLITATGQRVTLRCSPRSGDLSVYWYQQSLDQGLQFLIQYYNGEERAKGNILERFSAQQFPDLHSELNLSSLELGDSALYFCASSVGSGSLETQYFGPGTRLLVL.

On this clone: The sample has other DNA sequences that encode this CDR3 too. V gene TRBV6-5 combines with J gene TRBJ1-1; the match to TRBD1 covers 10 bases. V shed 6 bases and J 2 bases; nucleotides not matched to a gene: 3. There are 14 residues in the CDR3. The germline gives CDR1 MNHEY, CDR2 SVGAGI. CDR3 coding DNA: TGTGCCAGCAGGTTGACAGGGGGCAACACTGAAGCTTTCTTT. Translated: CASRLTGGNTEAFF.

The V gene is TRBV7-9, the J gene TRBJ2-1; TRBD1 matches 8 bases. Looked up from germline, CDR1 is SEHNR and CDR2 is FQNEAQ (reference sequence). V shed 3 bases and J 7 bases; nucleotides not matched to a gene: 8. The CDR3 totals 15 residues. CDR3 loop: CASSFGTGRKNEQFF. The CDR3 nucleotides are TGTGCCAGCAGCTTCGGGACAGGACGGAAAAATGAGCAGTTCTTC.

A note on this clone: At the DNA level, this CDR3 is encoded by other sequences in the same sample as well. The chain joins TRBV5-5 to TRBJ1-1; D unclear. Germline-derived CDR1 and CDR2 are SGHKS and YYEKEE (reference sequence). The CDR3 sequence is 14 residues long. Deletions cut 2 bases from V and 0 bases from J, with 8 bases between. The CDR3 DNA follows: TGTGCCAGCAGCTTCCGGAGAGTGAACACTGAAGCTTTCTTT. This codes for CASSFRRVNTEAFF.

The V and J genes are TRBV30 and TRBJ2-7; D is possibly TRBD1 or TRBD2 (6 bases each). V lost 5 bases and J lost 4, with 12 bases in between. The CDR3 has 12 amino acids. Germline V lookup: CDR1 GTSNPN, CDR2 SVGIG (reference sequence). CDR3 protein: CAWGLQGYEQYF. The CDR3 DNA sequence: TGTGCCTGGGGACTACAGGGATACGAGCAGTACTTC.

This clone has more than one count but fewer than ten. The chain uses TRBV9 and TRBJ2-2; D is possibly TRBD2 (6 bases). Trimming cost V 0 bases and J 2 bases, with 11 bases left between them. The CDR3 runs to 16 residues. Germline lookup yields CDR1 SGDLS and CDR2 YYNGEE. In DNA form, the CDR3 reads TGTGCCAGCAGCGTAGATTGGGACTCTAACACCGGGGAGCTGTTTTTT. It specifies CASSVDWDSNTGELFF.

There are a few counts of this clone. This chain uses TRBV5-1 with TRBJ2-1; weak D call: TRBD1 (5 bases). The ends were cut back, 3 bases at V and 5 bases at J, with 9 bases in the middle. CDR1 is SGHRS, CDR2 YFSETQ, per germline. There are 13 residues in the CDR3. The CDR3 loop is CASSWGLHNEQFF. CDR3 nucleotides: TGCGCCAGCAGCTGGGGCTTGCACAATGAGCAGTTCTTC.

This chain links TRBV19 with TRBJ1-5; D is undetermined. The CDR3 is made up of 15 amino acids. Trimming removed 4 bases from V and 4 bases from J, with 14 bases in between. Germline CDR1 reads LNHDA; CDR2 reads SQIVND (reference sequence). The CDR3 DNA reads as TGTGCCAGTAGTACTTCAGGATCCTCAAATCAGCCCCAGCATTTT. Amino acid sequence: CASSTSGSSNQPQHF.

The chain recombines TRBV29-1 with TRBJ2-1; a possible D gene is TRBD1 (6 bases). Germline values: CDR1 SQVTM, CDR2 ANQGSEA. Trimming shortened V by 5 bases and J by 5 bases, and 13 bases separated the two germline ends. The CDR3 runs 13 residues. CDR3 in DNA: TGCAGCGTTTTAGGTCCAGGGGACAATGAGCAGTTCTTC. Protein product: CSVLGPGDNEQFF.

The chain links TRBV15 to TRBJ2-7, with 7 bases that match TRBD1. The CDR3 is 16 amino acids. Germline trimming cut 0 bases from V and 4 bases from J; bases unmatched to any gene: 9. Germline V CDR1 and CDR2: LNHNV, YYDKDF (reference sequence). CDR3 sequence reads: CATSRDGTGQPYEQYF. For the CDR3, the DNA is TGTGCCACCAGCAGAGATGGGACGGGACAGCCATACGAGCAGTACTTC.

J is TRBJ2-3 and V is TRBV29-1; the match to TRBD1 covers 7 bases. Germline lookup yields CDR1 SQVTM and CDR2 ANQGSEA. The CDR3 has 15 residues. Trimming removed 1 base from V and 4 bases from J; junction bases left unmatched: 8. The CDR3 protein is CSVEALSQGADTQYF. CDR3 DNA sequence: TGCAGCGTTGAAGCACTTTCCCAGGGGGCAGATACGCAGTATTTT.

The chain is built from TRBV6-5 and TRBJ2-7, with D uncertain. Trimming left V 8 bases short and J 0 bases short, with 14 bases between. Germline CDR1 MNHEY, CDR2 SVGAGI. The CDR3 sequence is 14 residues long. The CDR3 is CASAPQWVSYEQYF. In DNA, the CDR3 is TGTGCCAGCGCCCCACAGTGGGTCTCCTACGAGCAGTACTTC.

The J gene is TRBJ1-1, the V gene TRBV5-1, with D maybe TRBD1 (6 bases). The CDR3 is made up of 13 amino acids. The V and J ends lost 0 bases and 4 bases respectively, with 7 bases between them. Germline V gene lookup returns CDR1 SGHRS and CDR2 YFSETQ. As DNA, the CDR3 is TGCGCCAGCAGCTTGGAAGGGGGCACTGAAGCTTTCTTT. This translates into CASSLEGGTEAFF.

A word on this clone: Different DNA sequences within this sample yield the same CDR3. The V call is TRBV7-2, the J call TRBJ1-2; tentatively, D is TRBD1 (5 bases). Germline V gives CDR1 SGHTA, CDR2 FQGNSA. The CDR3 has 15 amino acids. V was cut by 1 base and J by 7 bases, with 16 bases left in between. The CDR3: CASSLEGRGMGGYTF. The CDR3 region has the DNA TGTGCCAGCAGCTTAGAGGGGCGGGGGATGGGTGGCTACACCTTC.

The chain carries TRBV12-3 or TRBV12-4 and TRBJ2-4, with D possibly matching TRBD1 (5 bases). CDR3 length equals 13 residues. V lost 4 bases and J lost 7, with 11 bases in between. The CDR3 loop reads CASSSGFGNIQYF. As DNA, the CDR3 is TGTGCCAGCAGTTCAGGGTTTGGCAACATTCAGTACTTC.

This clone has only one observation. This chain's CDR3 is CASSPGTSGGGDEQFF. In DNA form, the CDR3 reads TGTGCCAGCAGCCCAGGGACTAGCGGGGGAGGGGATGAGCAGTTCTTC. The J gene is TRBJ2-1, the V gene TRBV7-2, with 14 bases lining up with TRBD2. CDR1 is SGHTA, CDR2 FQGNSA, per germline. The CDR3 contains 16 residues. The V gene end was trimmed by 5 bases and the J gene end by 8 bases; junction bases not matched to a gene: 8.

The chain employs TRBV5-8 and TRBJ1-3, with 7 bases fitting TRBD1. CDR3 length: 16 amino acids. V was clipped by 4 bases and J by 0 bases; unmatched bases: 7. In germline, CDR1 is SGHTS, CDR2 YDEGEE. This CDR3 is CASSQGTANSGNTIYF. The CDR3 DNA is TGTGCCAGCAGCCAAGGGACAGCAAACTCTGGAAACACCATATATTTT.

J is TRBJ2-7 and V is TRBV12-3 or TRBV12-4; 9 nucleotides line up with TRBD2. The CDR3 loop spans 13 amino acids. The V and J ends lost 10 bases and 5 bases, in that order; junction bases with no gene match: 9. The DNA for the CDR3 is TGTGCCACCCGCGGGGGGGCCCGCCACGAGCAGTACTTC. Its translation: CATRGGARHEQYF.

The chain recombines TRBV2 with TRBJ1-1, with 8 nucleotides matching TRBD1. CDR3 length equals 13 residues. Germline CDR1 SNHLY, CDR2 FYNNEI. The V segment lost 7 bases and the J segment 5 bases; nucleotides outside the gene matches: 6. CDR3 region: CASKTGGGTEAFF. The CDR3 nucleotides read TGTGCCAGCAAAACAGGGGGAGGGACTGAAGCTTTCTTT.

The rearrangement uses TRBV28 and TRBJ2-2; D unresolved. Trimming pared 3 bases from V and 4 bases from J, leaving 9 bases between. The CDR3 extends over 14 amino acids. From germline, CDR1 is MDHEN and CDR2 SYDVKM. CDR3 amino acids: CASSFPLATGELFF. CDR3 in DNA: TGTGCCAGCAGTTTTCCTTTAGCCACCGGGGAGCTGTTTTTT. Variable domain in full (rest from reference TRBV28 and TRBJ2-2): DVKVTQSSRYLVKRTGEKVFLECVQDMDHENMFWYRQDPGLGLRLIYFSYDVKMKEKGDIPEGYSVSREKKERFSLILESASTNQTSMYLCASSFPLATGELFFGEGSRLTVL.

Written as DNA, the CDR3 is TGTGCCAGCAGCGGCTGGGACAGCACCGGGGAGCTGTTTTTT. It codes for CASSGWDSTGELFF. The V gene is TRBV9, the J gene TRBJ2-2; 7 nucleotides align to TRBD1. Germline CDR1 and CDR2: SGDLS and YYNGEE. This CDR3 has 14 amino acids. After removal of 3 bases from V and 4 bases from J, the junction contained 3 bases not matched to a gene.

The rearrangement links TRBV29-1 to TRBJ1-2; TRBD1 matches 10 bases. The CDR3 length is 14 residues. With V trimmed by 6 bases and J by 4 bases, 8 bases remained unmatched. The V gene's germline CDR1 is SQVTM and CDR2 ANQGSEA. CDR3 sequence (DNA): TGCAGCGTCGCTGACAGGGGGCTCGTCTATGGCTACACCTTC. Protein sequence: CSVADRGLVYGYTF.